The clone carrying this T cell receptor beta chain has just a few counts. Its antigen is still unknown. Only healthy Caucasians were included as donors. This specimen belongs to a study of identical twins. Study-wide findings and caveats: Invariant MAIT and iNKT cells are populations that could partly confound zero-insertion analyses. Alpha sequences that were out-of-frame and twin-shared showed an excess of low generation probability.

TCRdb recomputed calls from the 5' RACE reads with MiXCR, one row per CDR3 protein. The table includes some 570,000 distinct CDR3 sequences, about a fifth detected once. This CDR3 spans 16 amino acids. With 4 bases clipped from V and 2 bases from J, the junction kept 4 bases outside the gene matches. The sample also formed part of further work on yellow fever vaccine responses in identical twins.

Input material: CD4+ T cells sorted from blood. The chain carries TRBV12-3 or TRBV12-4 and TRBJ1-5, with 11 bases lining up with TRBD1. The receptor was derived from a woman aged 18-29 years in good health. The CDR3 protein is CASSWTGGWGNQPQHF. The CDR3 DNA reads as TGTGCCAGCAGTTGGACAGGGGGCTGGGGCAATCAGCCCCAGCATTTT.